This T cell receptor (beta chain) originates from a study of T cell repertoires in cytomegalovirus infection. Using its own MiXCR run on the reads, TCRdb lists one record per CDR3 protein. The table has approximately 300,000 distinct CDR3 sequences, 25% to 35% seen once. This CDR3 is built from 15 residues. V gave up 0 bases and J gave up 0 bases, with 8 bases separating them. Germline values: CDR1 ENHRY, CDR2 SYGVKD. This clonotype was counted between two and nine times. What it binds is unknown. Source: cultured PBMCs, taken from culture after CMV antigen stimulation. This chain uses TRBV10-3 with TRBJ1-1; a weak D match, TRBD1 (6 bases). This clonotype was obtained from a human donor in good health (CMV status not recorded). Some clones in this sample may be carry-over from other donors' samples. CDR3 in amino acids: CAISESGHLNTEAFF. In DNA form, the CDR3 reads TGTGCCATCAGTGAGTCGGGACACTTGAACACTGAAGCTTTCTTT.